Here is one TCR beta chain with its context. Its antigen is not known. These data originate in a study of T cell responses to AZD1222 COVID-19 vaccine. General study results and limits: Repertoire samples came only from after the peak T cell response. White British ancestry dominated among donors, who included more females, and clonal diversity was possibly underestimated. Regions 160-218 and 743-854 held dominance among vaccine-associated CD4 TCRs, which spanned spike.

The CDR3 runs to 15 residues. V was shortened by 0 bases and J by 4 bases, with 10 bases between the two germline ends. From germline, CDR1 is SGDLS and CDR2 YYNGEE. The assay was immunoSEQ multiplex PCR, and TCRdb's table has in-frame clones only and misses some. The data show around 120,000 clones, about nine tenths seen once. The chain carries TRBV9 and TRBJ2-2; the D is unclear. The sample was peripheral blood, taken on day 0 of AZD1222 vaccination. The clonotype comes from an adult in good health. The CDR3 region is CASSVVLGSTGELFF. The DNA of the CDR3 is TGTGCCAGCAGCGTAGTTTTAGGAAGCACCGGGGAGCTGTTTTTT.